The T cell receptor (beta chain) under discussion was sequenced for a study of blood T cell repertoires in COVID-19. This CDR3 region has 13 residues. The V gene's germline CDR1 is SEHNR and CDR2 FQNEAQ (reference sequence). J lost 9 bases, V lost 1 base, and 3 bases had no gene match. The protocol was immunoSEQ multiplex PCR, while the TCRdb copy is restricted to in-frame clones and leaves out a portion. The sample holds approximately 100,000 clones; roughly 80% are singletons and the top ten take roughly a quarter. Sequences were obtained from peripheral blood. The receptor's source is a man aged 55 to 70 with acute or convalescent COVID-19. The chain couples TRBV7-9 to TRBJ2-1; TRBD2 matches at 7 bases. DNA for the CDR3: TGTGCCAGCAGCTTAGAGGGAGGGGTTGAGCAGTTCTTC. As protein: CASSLEGGVEQFF.